One T cell receptor beta chain is described in this entry. The sample belongs to a study of shared clonotypes between healthy human individuals. The germline CDR1 and CDR2 sequences are SGHKS and YYEKEE (reference sequence). The CDR3 totals 12 residues. The V and J ends lost 6 bases and 7 bases respectively, with 13 bases between them. The method was immunoSEQ multiplex PCR; TCRdb's version includes in-frame clones alone and lacks a portion of them. The sample lists about 2.1 million clones, 85% to 95% occurring once. Naive CD8 cells lacked CD45RO and underwent positive selection for CCR7, leaving out terminally differentiated effector memory CD45RA+ cells.

This chain connects TRBV5-5 to TRBJ1-1; D perhaps matches TRBD1 (5 bases). This receptor was identified in a young man in good health. Some clones in this sample may be carry-over from other donors' samples. The sample comprised naive CD8+ T cells from PBMCs. The CDR3 reads CASTPGGREAFF. The CDR3 nucleotides are TGTGCCAGCACTCCGGGGGGTCGTGAAGCTTTCTTT.